Here is one TCR beta chain with its context. Its recognized antigen is unknown. The record has no base qualities; no much larger clone is one base away. This sample is drawn from a study of shared clonotypes between healthy human individuals (TCRdb year 2020). A note on the overall study: The cohort comprised a couple of women and a few men aged 18 to 49 years. For each donor, CD4 naive and CD4 memory were each given three plates, CD8 naive was given two plates, and CD8 memory was given one plate. Per donor, leukapheresis produced somewhere between about 0.94 and 9 billion PBMCs. Blood TCR repertoires of roughly five healthy adults were deeply sequenced to estimate repertoire size and the extent of clonotype sharing between individuals. Different laboratories and diverse techniques were used to prepare libraries and sequence TCR repertoires, to increase sequencing depth and limit assay-specific biases. Overall results and qualifications from the work: Naive subsets generally had larger estimated clonotype richness than memory subsets did. The small number of donors limited the genetic and exposure-history diversity represented. Sharing across a few donors was observed for 5% to 6.5% of naive CD4, over 3% of naive CD8, 2% to 2.5% of memory CD4, and roughly 0.4% of memory CD8 clonotypes. Compared with non-shared clonotypes, clonotypes shared by all four sorted-subset donors had higher generation probabilities. Based on pairwise subsampling, the degree of clonotype sharing among donors was expected to be affected by sequencing depth. Even with the large sequencing depth, rarefaction of the sorted-subset datasets indicated that sequencing was incomplete. Sampling was restricted to blood, and TCR repertoires in tissue are likely to differ from TCR repertoires in blood.

Trimming removed 2 bases from V and 4 bases from J; the gene matches leave 4 bases unexplained. CDR1 and CDR2 were assigned from the germline V gene (reference sequence) as MNHNY and SVGAGI. From its cysteine to its phenylalanine, the CDR3 spans 14 amino acids. This entry keeps only the CDR3 DNA: 42 bases, framed from base 1. Using the deep immunoSEQ assay, TCR CDR3 regions were amplified from genomic DNA by multiplex PCR. Extracted genomic DNA from each cell subset was distributed evenly across all wells of several immunoSEQ 96-well plates, and each plate was treated as a replicate. For sorted subsets, about 200 ng genomic DNA, equal to some 28,000 T cell genomes, was loaded into each replicate PCR. Purified libraries were quantified with a Qubit 3.0 fluorometer, sized on a Bioanalyzer 2100, and re-quantified with the KAPA Library Quantification kit. Every immunoSEQ 96-well plate was sequenced on a separate single-read 150-cycle Illumina NextSeq 550 flow cell. From the authors' description of their analysis: Because the immunoSEQ output included only junctional sequences and no quality scores, the filtering could not be the same as the filtering used for full-length reads. Sequences were annotated with PyIR, a Python wrapper for IgBLAST v1.9, and V/J genes and CDR3 were assigned using IMGT germline references. Any read was removed if the V/J assignment was weak (E-value above 1e-6), the CDR3 was missing, or the read contained stop codons, out-of-frame junctions, or ambiguous translated residues. A V3J clonotype was defined by an identical inferred V gene, J gene, and CDR3 amino acid sequence. To compute the percentage overlap between repertoires, the number of shared unique clonotypes was divided by the size of the smaller repertoire. Three approaches were used to assess repertoire richness: RTK rarefaction, the Chao1 estimator, and Recon v2.1 estimates of unobserved clonotypes. Generation probabilities for all TCRbeta clonotypes obtained by the gDNA method from a few donors were computed using OLGA. TCRdb retrieved this table from immuneACCESS and kept in-frame rearrangements only. Not all clones are present; in checked studies, unresolved V genes account for under half, and no reason is known for the remainder. D and trimming come from the DNA, and the V and J calls and clone size come from that table. For this sample there are 1.4 million to 1.5 million clones; more than 95% appear just once. The ten biggest clones cover approximately 1% of the sample.

The donors were healthy, HIV-negative adults who had no recently reported acute infections or vaccinations. Every donor was a Caucasian adult living in Nashville, Tennessee, USA. CD4+ T cells were enriched by magnetic negative selection; naive cells were then positively selected on CD45RA, and the negative fraction formed the memory subset. Blood was collected by leukapheresis, and PBMCs were isolated by Ficoll-Histopaque density gradient centrifugation and then cryopreserved in liquid nitrogen vapor phase. Analytical flow cytometry was used to check the purity and quantity of every magnetically sorted T cell population. Genomic DNA was isolated from every sorted fraction and measured by UV absorbance on a Nanodrop 2000c.

This TCR was recovered from a young man in good health. The sample was naive CD4+ T cells sorted from blood. Taken with the paper, the label for cell subset or site translates to: CD45RA+ positively selected. In this chain, TRBV6-6 is recombined with TRBJ1-2, with 7 bases matching TRBD1. For the CDR3, the sequence is CASSYPGTVYGYTF. The DNA reads TGTGCCAGCAGTTACCCCGGGACAGTCTATGGCTACACCTTC.